Each of the 11 T cell receptor beta chains below was sequenced from the same sample in a study of blood T cell repertoires in COVID-19. Assay: immunoSEQ multiplex PCR; the TCRdb copy retains only in-frame clones and omits some. The repertoire has approximately 470,000 clones, about 90% of them found once; the top ten carry 0.7%. Sequencing was carried out using PBMCs or T cells enriched from blood (not recorded which). Source of these receptors: a young woman who had recovered from COVID-19.

This chain connects TRBV29-1 to TRBJ1-4; 7 bases match TRBD1. Germline V gene sequence: CDR1 SQVTM, CDR2 ANQGSEA. With V trimmed by 5 bases and J by 8 bases, 14 bases remained unmatched. The CDR3 totals 15 residues. CDR3 region: CSVNVGTVPGEKLFF. The CDR3 region has the DNA TGCAGCGTTAACGTGGGGACAGTCCCTGGGGAAAAACTGTTTTTT.

V and J are TRBV5-6 and TRBJ2-1; 10 bases align to TRBD1. From germline, CDR1 is SGHDT and CDR2 YYEEEE. The CDR3 contains 13 residues. V gave up 8 bases and J gave up 4 bases; unmatched junction bases: 3. The chain's CDR3 is CASRQGAYNEQFF. The CDR3 nucleotides are TGTGCCAGTCGACAGGGGGCATACAATGAGCAGTTCTTC.

The chain links TRBV28 to TRBJ1-4; TRBD1 matches at 8 bases. Germline V CDR1 and CDR2: MDHEN, SYDVKM. The J segment lost 8 bases and the V segment lost 6 bases, leaving 8 bases of the junction unmatched. CDR3 length: 14 residues. The CDR3 sequence: CASRTETGGEKLFF. DNA of the CDR3: TGTGCCAGCAGGACGGAAACAGGGGGGGAAAAACTGTTTTTT.

This chain connects TRBV18 to TRBJ2-3; maybe TRBD2 (5 bases). The CDR3 contains 16 residues. V lost 3 bases and J lost 4, with 17 bases in between. CDR1 KGHSH and CDR2 LQKENI come from the germline V gene. Here the CDR3 DNA reads TGTGCCAGCTCACCGGGTTTCGGGGATCCCCCAGATACGCAGTATTTT. Translation gives CASSPGFGDPPDTQYF. Supplemented by reference TRBV18 and TRBJ2-3, the full variable domain reads NAGVMQNPRHLVRRRGQEARLRCSPMKGHSHVYWYRQLPEEGLKFMVYLQKENIIDESGMPKERFSAEFPKEGPSILRIQQVVRGDSAAYFCASSPGFGDPPDTQYFGPGTRLTVL.

V gene TRBV30 combines with J gene TRBJ2-7, with D hard to call. This CDR3 contains 15 residues. Deletions cut 0 bases from V and 2 bases from J, with 14 bases between. Looked up from germline, CDR1 is GTSNPN and CDR2 is SVGIG (reference sequence). The CDR3 here is CAWSVLAGYTYEQYF. CDR3 nucleotides: TGTGCCTGGAGTGTACTCGCAGGTTACACCTACGAGCAGTACTTC.

This clone was detected once. In DNA form, the CDR3 reads TGTGCCAGCAGCCAAGACCTAGCGGCGTGGTACGAGCAGTACTTC. Protein: CASSQDLAAWYEQYF. V gene TRBV3-1 (or the pseudogene TRBV3-2) combines with J gene TRBJ2-7; 7 bases are shared with TRBD2. The CDR3 runs to 15 residues. Germline V gene lookup returns CDR1 LGHDT and CDR2 YNNKEL (reference sequence). V gave up 0 bases and J gave up 4 bases; unmatched junction bases: 6.

The CDR3 protein is CASSSPPGLTEQYF. The CDR3 DNA follows: TGTGCCAGCAGTTCTCCGCCAGGACTAACCGAGCAGTACTTC. The chain employs TRBV28 and TRBJ2-7; the D gene is possibly TRBD2 (6 bases). The V gene lost 4 bases and the J gene lost 6 bases, with 16 bases spanning the gap. The CDR3 extends over 14 amino acids. Germline loops: CDR1 MDHEN, CDR2 SYDVKM.

The chain uses TRBV25-1 and TRBJ2-7; D is unclear. CDR1 is MGHDK and CDR2 is SYGVNS in the germline V gene. The CDR3 runs to 12 residues. The germline V and J ends were trimmed by 11 bases and 4 bases, with 15 bases remaining between them. The CDR3 DNA is TGTGCCCATTGCCGTCTAACGTACGAGCAGTACTTC. As protein: CAHCRLTYEQYF.

This chain links TRBV5-5 with TRBJ2-5; no reliable D call. Trimming took 3 bases from V and 2 from J, leaving 11 bases between them. Germline V CDR1 and CDR2: SGHKS, YYEKEE (reference sequence). CDR3 length equals 14 residues. CDR3 amino acids: CASSSILTQETQYF. CDR3 in DNA: TGTGCCAGCAGCTCCATCCTTACACAAGAGACCCAGTACTTC.

This sequence joins TRBV5-6 and TRBJ2-1; D remains ambiguous. Germline CDR1 is SGHDT and CDR2 is YYEEEE. This CDR3 comprises 8 residues. V lost 4 bases to trimming and J lost 13 bases, with 3 bases between them. The CDR3 loop reads CASSPQFF. The CDR3 DNA is TGTGCCAGCAGCCCACAGTTCTTC.

The chain uses TRBV29-1 and TRBJ1-1; 7 positions agree with TRBD1. This CDR3 is built from 12 residues. The J segment lost 3 bases and the V segment lost 6 bases, leaving 4 bases of the junction unmatched. Germline CDR1 is SQVTM and CDR2 is ANQGSEA. This chain's CDR3 is CSVDREDTEAFF. The CDR3 region has the DNA TGCAGCGTCGACAGGGAGGACACTGAAGCTTTCTTT.